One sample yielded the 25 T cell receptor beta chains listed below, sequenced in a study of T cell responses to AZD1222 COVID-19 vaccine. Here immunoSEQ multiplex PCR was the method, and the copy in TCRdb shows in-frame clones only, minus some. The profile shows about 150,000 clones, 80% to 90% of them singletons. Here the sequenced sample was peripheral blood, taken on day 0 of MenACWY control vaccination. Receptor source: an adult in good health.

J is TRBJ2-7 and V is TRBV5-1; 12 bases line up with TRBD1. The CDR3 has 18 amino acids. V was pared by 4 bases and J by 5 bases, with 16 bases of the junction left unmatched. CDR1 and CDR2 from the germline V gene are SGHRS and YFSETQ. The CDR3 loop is CASSLGQGAISAGHEQYF. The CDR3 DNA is TGCGCCAGCAGCCTGGGACAGGGGGCAATCTCTGCGGGCCACGAGCAGTACTTC.

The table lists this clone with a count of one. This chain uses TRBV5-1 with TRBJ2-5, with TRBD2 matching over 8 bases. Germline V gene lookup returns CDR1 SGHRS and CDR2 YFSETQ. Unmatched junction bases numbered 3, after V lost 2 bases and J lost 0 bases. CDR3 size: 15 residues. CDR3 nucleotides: TGCGCCAGCAGCTTTGGTAGCGGGGACCAAGAGACCCAGTACTTC. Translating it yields CASSFGSGDQETQYF.

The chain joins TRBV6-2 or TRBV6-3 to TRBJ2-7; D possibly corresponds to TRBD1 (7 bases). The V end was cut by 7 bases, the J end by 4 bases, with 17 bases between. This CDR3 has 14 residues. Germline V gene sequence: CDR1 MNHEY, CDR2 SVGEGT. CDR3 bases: TGTGCCAGCAACCCTTCAGGGGGGCTGTACGAGCAGTACTTC. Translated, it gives CASNPSGGLYEQYF.

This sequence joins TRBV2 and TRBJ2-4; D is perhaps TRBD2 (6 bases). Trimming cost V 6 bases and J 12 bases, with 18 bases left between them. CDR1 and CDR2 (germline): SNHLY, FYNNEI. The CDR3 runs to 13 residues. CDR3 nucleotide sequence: TGTGCCAGCAGGGCCGATGGTGGGGGGACTCAGTACTTC. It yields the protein CASRADGGGTQYF.

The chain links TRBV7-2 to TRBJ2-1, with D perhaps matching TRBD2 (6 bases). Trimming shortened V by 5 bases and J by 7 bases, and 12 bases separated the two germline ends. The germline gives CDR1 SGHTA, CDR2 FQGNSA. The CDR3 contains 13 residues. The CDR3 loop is CASSETSRNEQFF. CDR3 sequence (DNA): TGTGCCAGCAGCGAGACTAGTCGGAATGAGCAGTTCTTC.

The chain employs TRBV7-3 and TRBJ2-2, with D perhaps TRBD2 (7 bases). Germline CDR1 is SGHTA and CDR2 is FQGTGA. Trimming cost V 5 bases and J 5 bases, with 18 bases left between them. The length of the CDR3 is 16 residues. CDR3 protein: CASSAHAGARTGELFF. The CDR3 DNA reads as TGTGCCAGCAGCGCCCACGCGGGGGCTCGGACCGGGGAGCTGTTTTTT.

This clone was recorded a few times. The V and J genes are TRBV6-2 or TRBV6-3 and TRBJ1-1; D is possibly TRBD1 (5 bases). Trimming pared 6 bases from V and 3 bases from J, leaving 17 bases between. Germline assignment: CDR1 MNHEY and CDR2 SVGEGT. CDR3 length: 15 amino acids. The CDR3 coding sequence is TGTGCCAGCAGCACCCGGGACCTCGGTTACACTGAAGCTTTCTTT. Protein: CASSTRDLGYTEAFF.

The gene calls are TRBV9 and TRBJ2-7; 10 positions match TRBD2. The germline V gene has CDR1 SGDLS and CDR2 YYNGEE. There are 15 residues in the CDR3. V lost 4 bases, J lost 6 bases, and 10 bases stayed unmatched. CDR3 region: CASSPLLAGNGEQYF. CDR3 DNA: TGTGCCAGCAGCCCCTTACTAGCGGGAAACGGCGAGCAGTACTTC.

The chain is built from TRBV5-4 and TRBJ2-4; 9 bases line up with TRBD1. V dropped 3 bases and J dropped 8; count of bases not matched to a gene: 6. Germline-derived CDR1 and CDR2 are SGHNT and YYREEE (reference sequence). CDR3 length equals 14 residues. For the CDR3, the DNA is TGTGCCAGCAGCTCGACAGGGGGACATGACATTCAGTACTTC. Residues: CASSSTGGHDIQYF.

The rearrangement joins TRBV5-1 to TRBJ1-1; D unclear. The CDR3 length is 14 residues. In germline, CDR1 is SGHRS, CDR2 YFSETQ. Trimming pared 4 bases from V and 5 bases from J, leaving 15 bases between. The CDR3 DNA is TGCGCCAGCAGCCAACTGGAGTGGGGTACTGAAGCTTTCTTT. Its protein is CASSQLEWGTEAFF.

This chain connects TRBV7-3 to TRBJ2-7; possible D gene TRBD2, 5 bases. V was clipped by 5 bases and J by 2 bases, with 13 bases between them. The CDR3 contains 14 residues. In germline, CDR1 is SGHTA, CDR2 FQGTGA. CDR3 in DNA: TGTGCCAGCAGCCCTTCCGGGGTCCCCTACGAGCAGTACTTC. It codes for CASSPSGVPYEQYF.

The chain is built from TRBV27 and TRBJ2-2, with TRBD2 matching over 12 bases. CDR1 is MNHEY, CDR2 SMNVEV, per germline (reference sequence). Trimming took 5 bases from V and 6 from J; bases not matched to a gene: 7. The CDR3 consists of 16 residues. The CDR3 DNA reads TGTGCCAGCAGTCTCCGACTAGCGGGAGATCCCGGGGAGCTGTTTTTT. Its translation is CASSLRLAGDPGELFF.

CDR3 coding DNA: TGCAGCGTAGACAGGGATTTGGGCACTGAAGCTTTCTTT. It encodes CSVDRDLGTEAFF. The V gene is TRBV29-1, the J gene TRBJ1-1, with TRBD1 identical over 7 bases. The CDR3 has 13 amino acids. The germline V gene has CDR1 SQVTM and CDR2 ANQGSEA. The V segment lost 6 bases and the J segment 4 bases; nucleotides outside the gene matches: 8.

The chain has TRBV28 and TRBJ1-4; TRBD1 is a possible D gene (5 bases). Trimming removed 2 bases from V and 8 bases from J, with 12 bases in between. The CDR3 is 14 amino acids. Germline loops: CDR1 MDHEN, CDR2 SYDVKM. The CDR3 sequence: CASSLEGHGEKLFF. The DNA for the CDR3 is TGTGCCAGCAGTTTAGAGGGGCACGGAGAAAAACTGTTTTTT.

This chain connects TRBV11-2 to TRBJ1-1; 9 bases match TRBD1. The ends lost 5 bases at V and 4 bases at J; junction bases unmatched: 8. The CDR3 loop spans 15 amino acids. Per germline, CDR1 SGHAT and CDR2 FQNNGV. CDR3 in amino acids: CASSHRDRAVTEAFF. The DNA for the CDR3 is TGTGCCAGCAGCCACCGGGACAGGGCAGTCACTGAAGCTTTCTTT.

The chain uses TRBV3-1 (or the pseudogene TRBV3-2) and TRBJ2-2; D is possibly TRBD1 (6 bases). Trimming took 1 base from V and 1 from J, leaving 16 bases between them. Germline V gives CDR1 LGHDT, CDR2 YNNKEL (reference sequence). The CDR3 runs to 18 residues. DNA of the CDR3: TGTGCCAGCAGCCAAGGGCCATGGGAGACAGGGAACACCGGGGAGCTGTTTTTT. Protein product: CASSQGPWETGNTGELFF.

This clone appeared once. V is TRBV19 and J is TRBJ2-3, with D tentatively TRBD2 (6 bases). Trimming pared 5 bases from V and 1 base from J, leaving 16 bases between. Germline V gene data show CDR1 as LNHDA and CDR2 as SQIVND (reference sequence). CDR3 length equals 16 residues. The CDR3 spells CASSSRLVIRTDTQYF. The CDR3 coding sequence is TGTGCCAGTAGTTCCAGACTAGTGATACGCACAGATACGCAGTATTTT.

CDR3 DNA sequence: TGTGCCATCAGGGAGACAGGGTCGAACACTGAAGCTTTCTTT. Amino acid sequence: CAIRETGSNTEAFF. This chain links TRBV10-3 with TRBJ1-1; 7 nucleotides match TRBD1. CDR3 length equals 14 residues. Germline V gives CDR1 ENHRY, CDR2 SYGVKD. V dropped 6 bases and J dropped 1; count of bases not matched to a gene: 5.

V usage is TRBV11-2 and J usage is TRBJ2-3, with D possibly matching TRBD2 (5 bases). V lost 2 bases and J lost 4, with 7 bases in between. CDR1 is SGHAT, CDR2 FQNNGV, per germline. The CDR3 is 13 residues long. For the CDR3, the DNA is TGTGCCAGCAGCTTATTGAGGGCAGATACGCAGTATTTT. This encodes CASSLLRADTQYF.

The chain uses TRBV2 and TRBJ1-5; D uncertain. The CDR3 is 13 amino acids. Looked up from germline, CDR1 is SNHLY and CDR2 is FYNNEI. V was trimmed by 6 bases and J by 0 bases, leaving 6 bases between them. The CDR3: CASRTASNQPQHF. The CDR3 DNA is TGTGCCAGCAGAACAGCTAGCAATCAGCCCCAGCATTTT.

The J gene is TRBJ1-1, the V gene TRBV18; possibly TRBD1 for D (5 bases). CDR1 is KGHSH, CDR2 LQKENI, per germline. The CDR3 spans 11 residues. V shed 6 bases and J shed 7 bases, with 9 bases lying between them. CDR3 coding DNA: TGTGCCAGCTCTCTCGACAGTGAAGCTTTCTTT. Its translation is CASSLDSEAFF.

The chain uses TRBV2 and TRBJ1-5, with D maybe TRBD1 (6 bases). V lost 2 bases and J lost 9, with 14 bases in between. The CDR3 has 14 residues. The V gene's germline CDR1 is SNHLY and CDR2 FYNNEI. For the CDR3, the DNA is TGTGCCAGCAGTGAAAACAGGGAGGGTCGGCCCCAGCATTTT. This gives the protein CASSENREGRPQHF.

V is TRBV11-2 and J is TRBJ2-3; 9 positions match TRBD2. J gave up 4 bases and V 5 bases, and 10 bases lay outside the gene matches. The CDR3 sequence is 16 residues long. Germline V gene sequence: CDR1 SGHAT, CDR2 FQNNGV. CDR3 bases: TGTGCCAGCAGCGGCCGGGTAGCGGGAGTCTCAGATACGCAGTATTTT. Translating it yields CASSGRVAGVSDTQYF.

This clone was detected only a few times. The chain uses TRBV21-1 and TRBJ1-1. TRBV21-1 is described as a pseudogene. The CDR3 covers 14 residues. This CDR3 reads CASRPAGEETEAFF. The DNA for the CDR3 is TGTGCCAGCAGACCCGCAGGAGAAGAGACTGAAGCTTTCTTT.

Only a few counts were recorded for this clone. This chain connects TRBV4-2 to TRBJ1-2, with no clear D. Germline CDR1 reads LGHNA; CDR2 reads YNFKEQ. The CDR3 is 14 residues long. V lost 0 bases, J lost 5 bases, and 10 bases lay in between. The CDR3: CASSQDAGPYGYTF. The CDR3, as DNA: TGTGCCAGCAGCCAAGATGCAGGCCCTTATGGCTACACCTTC.